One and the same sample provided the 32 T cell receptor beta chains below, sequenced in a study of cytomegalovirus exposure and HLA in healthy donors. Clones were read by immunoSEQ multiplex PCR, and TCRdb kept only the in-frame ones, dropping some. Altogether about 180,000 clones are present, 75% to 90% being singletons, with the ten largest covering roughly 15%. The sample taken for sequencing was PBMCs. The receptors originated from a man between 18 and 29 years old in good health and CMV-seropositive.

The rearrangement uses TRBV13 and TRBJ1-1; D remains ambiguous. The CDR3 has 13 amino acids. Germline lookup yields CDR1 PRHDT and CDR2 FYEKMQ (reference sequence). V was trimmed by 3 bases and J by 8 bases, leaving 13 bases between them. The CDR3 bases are TGTGCCAGCAGCTTGGCAGTCAACGTCGAAGCTTTCTTT. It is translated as CASSLAVNVEAFF.

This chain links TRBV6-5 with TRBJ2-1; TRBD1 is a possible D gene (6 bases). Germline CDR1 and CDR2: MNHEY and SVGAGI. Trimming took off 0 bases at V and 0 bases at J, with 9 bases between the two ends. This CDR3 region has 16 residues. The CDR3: CASSYSGASSYNEQFF. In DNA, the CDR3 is TGTGCCAGCAGTTACTCGGGGGCTAGCTCCTACAATGAGCAGTTCTTC.

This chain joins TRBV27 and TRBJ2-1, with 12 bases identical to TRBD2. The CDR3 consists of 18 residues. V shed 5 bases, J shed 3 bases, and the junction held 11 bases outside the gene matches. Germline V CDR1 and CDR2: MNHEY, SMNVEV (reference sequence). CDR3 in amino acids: CASSPAAGGLAGYNEQFF. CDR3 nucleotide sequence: TGTGCCAGCAGTCCCGCGGCGGGGGGACTAGCGGGCTACAATGAGCAGTTCTTC.

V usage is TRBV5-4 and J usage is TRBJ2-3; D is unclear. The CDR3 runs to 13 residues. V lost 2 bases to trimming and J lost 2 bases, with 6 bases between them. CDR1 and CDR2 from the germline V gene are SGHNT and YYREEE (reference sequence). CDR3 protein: CASSFQNTDTQYF. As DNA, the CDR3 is TGTGCCAGCAGCTTCCAAAACACAGATACGCAGTATTTT.

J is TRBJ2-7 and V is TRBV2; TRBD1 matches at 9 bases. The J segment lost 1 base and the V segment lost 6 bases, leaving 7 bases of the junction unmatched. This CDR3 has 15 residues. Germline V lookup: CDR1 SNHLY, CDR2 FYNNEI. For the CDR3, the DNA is TGTGCCAGCAGGGCCGGGACAGGGTCATCCTACGAGCAGTACTTC. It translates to CASRAGTGSSYEQYF.

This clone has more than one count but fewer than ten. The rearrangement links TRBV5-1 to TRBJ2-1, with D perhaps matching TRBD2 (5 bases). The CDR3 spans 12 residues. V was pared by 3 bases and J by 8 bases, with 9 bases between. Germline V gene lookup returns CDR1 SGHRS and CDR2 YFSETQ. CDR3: CASSYEGYEQFF. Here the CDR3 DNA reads TGCGCCAGCAGCTACGAGGGCTATGAGCAGTTCTTC.

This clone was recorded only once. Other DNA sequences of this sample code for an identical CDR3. The CDR3 bases are TGTGCCAGCAGTACAGGGGGCTATGGCTACACCTTC. Protein product: CASSTGGYGYTF. The chain uses TRBV2 and TRBJ1-2, with 8 bases identical to TRBD1. This CDR3 has 12 residues. Germline V gene data show CDR1 as SNHLY and CDR2 as FYNNEI. V shed 5 bases and J 4 bases; nucleotides not matched to a gene: 0. Full variable domain (missing parts from reference TRBV2 and TRBJ1-2): EPEVTQTPSHQVTQMGQEVILRCVPISNHLYFYWYRQILGQKVEFLVSFYNNEISEKSEIFDDQFSVERPDGSNFTLKIRSTKLEDSAMYFCASSTGGYGYTFGSGTRLTVV.

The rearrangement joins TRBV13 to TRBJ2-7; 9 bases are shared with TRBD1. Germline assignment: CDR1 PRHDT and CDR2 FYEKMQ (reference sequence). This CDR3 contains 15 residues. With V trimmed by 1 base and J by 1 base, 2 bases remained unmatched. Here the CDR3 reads CASSLEGQGSYEQYF. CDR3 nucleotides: TGTGCCAGCAGCTTAGAGGGACAGGGATCCTACGAGCAGTACTTC.

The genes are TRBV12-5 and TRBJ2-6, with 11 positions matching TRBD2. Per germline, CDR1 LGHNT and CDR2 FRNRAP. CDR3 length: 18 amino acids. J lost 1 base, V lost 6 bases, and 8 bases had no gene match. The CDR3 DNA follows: TGTGCTAGTGGCTTGACTAGCGGGGCATTATCTGGGGCCAACGTCCTGACTTTC. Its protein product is CASGLTSGALSGANVLTF.

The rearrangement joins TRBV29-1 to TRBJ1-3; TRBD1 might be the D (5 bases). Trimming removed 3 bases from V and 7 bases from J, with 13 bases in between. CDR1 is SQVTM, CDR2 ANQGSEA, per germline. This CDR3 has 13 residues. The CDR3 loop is CSVEKQGGNTIYF. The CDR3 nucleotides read TGCAGCGTTGAGAAGCAGGGAGGGAACACCATATATTTT.

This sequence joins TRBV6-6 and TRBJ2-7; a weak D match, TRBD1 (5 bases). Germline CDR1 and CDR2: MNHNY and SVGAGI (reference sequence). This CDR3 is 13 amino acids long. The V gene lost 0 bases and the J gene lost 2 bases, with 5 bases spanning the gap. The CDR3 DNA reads TGTGCCAGCAGTTACTCGGGGCCCTACGAGCAGTACTTC. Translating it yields CASSYSGPYEQYF.

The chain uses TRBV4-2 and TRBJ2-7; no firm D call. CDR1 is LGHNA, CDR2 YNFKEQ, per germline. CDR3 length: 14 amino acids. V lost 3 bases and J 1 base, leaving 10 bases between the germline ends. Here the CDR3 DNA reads TGTGCCAGCAGCCATCTACCCCATTCCTACGAGCAGTACTTC. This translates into CASSHLPHSYEQYF.

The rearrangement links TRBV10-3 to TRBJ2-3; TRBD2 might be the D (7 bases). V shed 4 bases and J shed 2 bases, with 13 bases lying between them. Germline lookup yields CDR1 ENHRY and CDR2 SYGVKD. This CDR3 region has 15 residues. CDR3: CAISGGGLHTDTQYF. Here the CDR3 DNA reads TGTGCCATCAGTGGGGGGGGGCTTCACACAGATACGCAGTATTTT.

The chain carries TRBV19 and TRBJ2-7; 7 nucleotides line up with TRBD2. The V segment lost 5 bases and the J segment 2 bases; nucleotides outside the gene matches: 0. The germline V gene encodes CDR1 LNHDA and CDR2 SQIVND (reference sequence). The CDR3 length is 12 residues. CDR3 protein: CASSRGAYEQYF. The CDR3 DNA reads TGTGCCAGTAGTCGGGGGGCCTACGAGCAGTACTTC.

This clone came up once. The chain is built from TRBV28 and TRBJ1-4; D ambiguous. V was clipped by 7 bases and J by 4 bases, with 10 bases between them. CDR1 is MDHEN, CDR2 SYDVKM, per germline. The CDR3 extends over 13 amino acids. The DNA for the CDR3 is TGTGCCAGCATGGGCAGAAGTAATGAAAAACTGTTTTTT. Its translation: CASMGRSNEKLFF.

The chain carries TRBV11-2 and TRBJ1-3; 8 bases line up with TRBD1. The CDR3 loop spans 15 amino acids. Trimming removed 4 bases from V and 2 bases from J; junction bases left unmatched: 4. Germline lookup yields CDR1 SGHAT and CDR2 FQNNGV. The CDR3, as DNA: TGTGCCAGCAGCTCCTCGACAGGGGCTGGAAACACCATATATTTT. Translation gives CASSSSTGAGNTIYF. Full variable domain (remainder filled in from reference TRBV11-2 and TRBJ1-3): EAGVAQSPRYKIIEKRQSVAFWCNPISGHATLYWYQQILGQGPKLLIQFQNNGVVDDSQLPKDRFSAERLKGVDSTLKIQPAKLEDSAVYLCASSSSTGAGNTIYFGEGSWLTVV.

The CDR3: CASSLIRGVGYTF. The CDR3 DNA sequence: TGTGCCAGCAGTTTAATTCGGGGAGTAGGCTACACCTTC. J is TRBJ1-2 and V is TRBV27, with no clear D. Germline V gene sequence: CDR1 MNHEY, CDR2 SMNVEV (reference sequence). V was clipped by 2 bases and J by 8 bases, with 12 bases between them. The CDR3 contains 13 residues.

This chain's CDR3 is CASSRDNNEQFF. For the CDR3, the DNA is TGTGCCAGCAGCCGGGACAACAATGAGCAGTTCTTC. This chain links TRBV7-9 with TRBJ2-1, with a possible D match to TRBD1 (6 bases). V was shortened by 5 bases and J by 5 bases, with 7 bases between the two germline ends. Germline V gives CDR1 SEHNR, CDR2 FQNEAQ (reference sequence). The CDR3 is made up of 12 amino acids.

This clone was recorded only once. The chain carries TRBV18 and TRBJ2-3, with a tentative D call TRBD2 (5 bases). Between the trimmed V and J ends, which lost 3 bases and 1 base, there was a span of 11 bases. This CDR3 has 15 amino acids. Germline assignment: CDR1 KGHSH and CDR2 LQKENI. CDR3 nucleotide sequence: TGTGCCAGCTCACCCCGGGAATGGGGCACAGATACGCAGTATTTT. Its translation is CASSPREWGTDTQYF.

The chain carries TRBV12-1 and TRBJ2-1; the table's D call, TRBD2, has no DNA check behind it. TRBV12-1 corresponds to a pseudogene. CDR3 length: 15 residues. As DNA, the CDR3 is TGTGCCAGCAGCAAGTACTACTCAAGGATCAATGAGCAGTTCTTC. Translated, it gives CASSKYYSRINEQFF.

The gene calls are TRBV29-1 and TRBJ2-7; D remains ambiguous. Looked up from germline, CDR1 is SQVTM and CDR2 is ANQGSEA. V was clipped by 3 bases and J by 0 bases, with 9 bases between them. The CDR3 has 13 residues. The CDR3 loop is CSVDSPSSYEQYF. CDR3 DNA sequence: TGCAGCGTTGATTCTCCCAGCTCCTACGAGCAGTACTTC.

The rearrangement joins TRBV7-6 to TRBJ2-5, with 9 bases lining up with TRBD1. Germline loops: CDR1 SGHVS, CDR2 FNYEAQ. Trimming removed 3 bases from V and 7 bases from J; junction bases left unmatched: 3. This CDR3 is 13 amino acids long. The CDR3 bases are TGTGCCAGCAGCTTGGGACAGGGTGGGACCCAGTACTTC. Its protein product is CASSLGQGGTQYF. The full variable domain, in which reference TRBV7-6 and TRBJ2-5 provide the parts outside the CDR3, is GAGVSQSPRYKVTKRGQDVALRCDPISGHVSLYWYRQALGQGPEFLTYFNYEAQQDKSGLPNDRFSAERPEGSISTLTIQRTEQRDSAMYRCASSLGQGGTQYFGPGTRLLVL.

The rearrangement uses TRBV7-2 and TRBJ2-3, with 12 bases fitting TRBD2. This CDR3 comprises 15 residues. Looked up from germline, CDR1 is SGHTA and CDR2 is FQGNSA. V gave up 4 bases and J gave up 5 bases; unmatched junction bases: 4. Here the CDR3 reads CASSYLAGGEDTQYF. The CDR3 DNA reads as TGTGCCAGCAGCTACCTAGCGGGGGGGGAAGATACGCAGTATTTT.

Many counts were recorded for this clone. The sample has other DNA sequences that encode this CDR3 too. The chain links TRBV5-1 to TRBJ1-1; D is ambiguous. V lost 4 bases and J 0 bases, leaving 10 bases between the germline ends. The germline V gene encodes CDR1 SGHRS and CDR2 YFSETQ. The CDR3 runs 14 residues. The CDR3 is CASSPFGMNTEAFF. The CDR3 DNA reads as TGCGCCAGCAGCCCCTTCGGGATGAACACTGAAGCTTTCTTT.

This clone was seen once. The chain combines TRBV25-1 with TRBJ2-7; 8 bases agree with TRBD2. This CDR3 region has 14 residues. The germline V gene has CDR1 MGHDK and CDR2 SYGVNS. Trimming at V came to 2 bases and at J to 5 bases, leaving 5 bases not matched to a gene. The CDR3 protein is CASSELSGRDEQYF. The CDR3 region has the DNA TGTGCCAGCAGTGAACTATCCGGGAGGGACGAGCAGTACTTC.

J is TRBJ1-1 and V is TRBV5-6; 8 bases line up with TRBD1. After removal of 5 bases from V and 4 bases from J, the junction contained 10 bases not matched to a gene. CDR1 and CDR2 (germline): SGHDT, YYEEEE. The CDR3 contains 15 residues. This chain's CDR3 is CASRSRSGGLTEAFF. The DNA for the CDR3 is TGTGCCAGCAGATCCCGGTCAGGGGGCCTCACTGAAGCTTTCTTT.

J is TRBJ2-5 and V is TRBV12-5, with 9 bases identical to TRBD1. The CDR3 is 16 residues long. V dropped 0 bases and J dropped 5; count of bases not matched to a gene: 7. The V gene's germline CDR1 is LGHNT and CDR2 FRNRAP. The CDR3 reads CASGLVTGGVIETQYF. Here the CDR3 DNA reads TGTGCTAGTGGTTTGGTCACAGGGGGCGTCATCGAGACCCAGTACTTC.

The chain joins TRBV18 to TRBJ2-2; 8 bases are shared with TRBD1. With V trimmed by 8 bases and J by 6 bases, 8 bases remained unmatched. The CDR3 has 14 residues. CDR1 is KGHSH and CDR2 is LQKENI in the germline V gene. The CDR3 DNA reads TGTGCCAGCCTTGGGACAGGAGCGGCCGGGGAGCTGTTTTTT. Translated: CASLGTGAAGELFF.

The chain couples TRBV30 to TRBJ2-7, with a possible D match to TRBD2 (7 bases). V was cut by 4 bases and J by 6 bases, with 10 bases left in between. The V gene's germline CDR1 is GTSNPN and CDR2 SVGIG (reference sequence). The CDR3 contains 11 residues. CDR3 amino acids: CAWNREGEQYF. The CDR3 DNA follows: TGTGCCTGGAACAGGGAGGGCGAGCAGTACTTC.

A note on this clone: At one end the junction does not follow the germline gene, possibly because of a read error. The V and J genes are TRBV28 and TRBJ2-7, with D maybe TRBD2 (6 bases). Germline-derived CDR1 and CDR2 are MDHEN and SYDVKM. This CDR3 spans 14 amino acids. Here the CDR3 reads CAISLGGNLNEQYF. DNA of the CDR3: TGTGCCATCAGTTTAGGAGGGAACTTGAACGAGCAGTACTTC.

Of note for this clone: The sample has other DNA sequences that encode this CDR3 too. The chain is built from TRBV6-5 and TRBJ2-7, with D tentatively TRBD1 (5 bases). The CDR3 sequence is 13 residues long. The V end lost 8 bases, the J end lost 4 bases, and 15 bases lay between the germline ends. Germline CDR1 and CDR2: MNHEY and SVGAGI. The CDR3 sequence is CASSRQGVYEQYF. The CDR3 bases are TGTGCCAGCTCGCGGCAGGGCGTTTACGAGCAGTACTTC.

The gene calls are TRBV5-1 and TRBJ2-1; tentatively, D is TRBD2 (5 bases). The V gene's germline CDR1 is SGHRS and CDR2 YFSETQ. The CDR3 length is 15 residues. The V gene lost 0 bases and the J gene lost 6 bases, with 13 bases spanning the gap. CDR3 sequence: CASSLDGMVSNEQFF. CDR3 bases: TGCGCCAGCAGCTTGGACGGGATGGTAAGCAATGAGCAGTTCTTC.